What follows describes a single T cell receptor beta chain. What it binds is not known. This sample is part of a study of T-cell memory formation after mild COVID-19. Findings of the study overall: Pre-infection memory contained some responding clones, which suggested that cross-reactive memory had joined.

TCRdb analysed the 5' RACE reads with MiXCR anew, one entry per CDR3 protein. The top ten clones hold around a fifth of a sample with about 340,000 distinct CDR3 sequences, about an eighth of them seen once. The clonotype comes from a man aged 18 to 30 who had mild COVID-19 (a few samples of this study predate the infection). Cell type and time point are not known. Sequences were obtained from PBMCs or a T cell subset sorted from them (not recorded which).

The CDR3 DNA sequence: TGTGCCAGCTCACCTCAGGGCCCCCCCGATGAGCAGTACTTC. The encoded protein is CASSPQGPPDEQYF. This chain connects TRBV18 to TRBJ2-7; TRBD1 might be the D (5 bases). V shed 3 bases and J shed 7 bases, with 16 bases lying between them. Germline values: CDR1 KGHSH, CDR2 LQKENI. The CDR3 is 14 amino acids.